The 9 T cell receptor beta chains given below trace back to one sample, sequenced in a study of cytomegalovirus exposure and HLA in healthy donors. The PCR was carried out with 60 Vbeta primers and 13 Jbeta primers. This table comes from immunoSEQ multiplex PCR, and its TCRdb copy is limited to in-frame clones, with some not included. In the table there are under 200,000 clones, 65% to 80% of which are singletons. The sequencing sample was made of PBMCs. The receptors stem from a woman aged 40-49 years in good health and CMV-seropositive.

The gene calls are TRBV7-2 and TRBJ2-3, with a weak D call TRBD2 (5 bases). The germline V and J ends were trimmed by 5 bases and 10 bases, with 10 bases remaining between them. Germline V gene sequence: CDR1 SGHTA, CDR2 FQGNSA. This CDR3 is built from 11 residues. This chain's CDR3 is CASSPRAAQYF. The CDR3 DNA reads as TGTGCCAGCAGCCCAAGAGCGGCGCAGTATTTT.

This clone occurred once. The chain employs TRBV28 and TRBJ2-7; 8 bases agree with TRBD1. The CDR3 contains 14 residues. Germline CDR1 reads MDHEN; CDR2 reads SYDVKM. The trim removed 5 bases at V and 2 bases at J, leaving 5 bases unmatched. CDR3 sequence reads: CASSPGQAPYEQYF. The DNA of the CDR3 is TGTGCCAGCAGTCCGGGACAGGCCCCCTACGAGCAGTACTTC. Complete variable domain (other parts from reference TRBV28 and TRBJ2-7): DVKVTQSSRYLVKRTGEKVFLECVQDMDHENMFWYRQDPGLGLRLIYFSYDVKMKEKGDIPEGYSVSREKKERFSLILESASTNQTSMYLCASSPGQAPYEQYFGPGTRLTVT.

The chain couples TRBV11-2 to TRBJ2-1; 12 nucleotides agree with TRBD1. The V and J ends lost 3 bases and 4 bases, in that order; junction bases with no gene match: 1. The CDR3 covers 15 residues. The germline gives CDR1 SGHAT, CDR2 FQNNGV. The CDR3 protein is CASSLGQGAYNEQFF. The CDR3 nucleotides are TGTGCCAGCAGCTTGGGACAGGGGGCTTACAATGAGCAGTTCTTC.

This clone was observed a handful of times. The chain links TRBV5-4 to TRBJ2-3, with 12 positions matching TRBD2. Germline CDR1 is SGHNT and CDR2 is YYREEE (reference sequence). This CDR3 contains 15 residues. Trimming cost V 4 bases and J 5 bases; bases outside gene matches: 5. CDR3 bases: TGTGCCAGCAGCCCAGGACTAGCGGGGATAGATACGCAGTATTTT. It yields the protein CASSPGLAGIDTQYF.

The rearrangement uses TRBV6-5 and TRBJ1-4, with a weak D call TRBD1 (6 bases). The CDR3 spans 13 residues. V gave up 5 bases and J gave up 4 bases, with 8 bases separating them. CDR1 is MNHEY and CDR2 is SVGAGI in the germline V gene. CDR3 in DNA: TGTGCCAGCAGTGGACAGATTAATGAAAAACTGTTTTTT. The encoded protein is CASSGQINEKLFF.

This chain uses TRBV7-2 with TRBJ2-5; 7 bases agree with TRBD1. The J call may be incorrect, as the DNA end agrees better with TRBJ2-7. Looked up from germline, CDR1 is SGHTA and CDR2 is FQGNSA. The CDR3 consists of 15 residues. CDR3 in DNA: TGTGCCAGCAGCTTCGACTCTCAGGGGGTCCACGAGCAGTACTTC. It specifies CASSFDSQGVHEQYF.

This rearrangement joins TRBV13 to TRBJ1-1; 9 bases are shared with TRBD1. Per germline, CDR1 PRHDT and CDR2 FYEKMQ (reference sequence). After removal of 2 bases from V and 3 bases from J, the junction contained 4 bases not matched to a gene. The CDR3 sequence is 15 residues long. The CDR3 here is CASSLRGQGYTEAFF. In nucleotides, the CDR3 is TGTGCCAGCAGCTTACGGGGACAGGGATACACTGAAGCTTTCTTT.

The chain is built from TRBV7-9 and TRBJ2-7; possible D gene TRBD2, 5 bases. Between the trimmed V and J ends, which lost 3 bases and 0 bases, there was a span of 12 bases. The V gene's germline CDR1 is SEHNR and CDR2 FQNEAQ (reference sequence). The CDR3 sequence is 15 residues long. Written as DNA, the CDR3 is TGTGCCAGCAGCTTGGACTCACGCAGCTCCTACGAGCAGTACTTC. Protein product: CASSLDSRSSYEQYF.

The rearrangement uses TRBV4-1 and TRBJ1-1; maybe TRBD1 (6 bases). V shed 8 bases and J shed 0 bases, with 13 bases lying between them. Germline values: CDR1 MGHRA, CDR2 YSYEKL. This CDR3 region has 14 residues. CDR3 region: CASQGRTVNTEAFF. The CDR3 region has the DNA TGCGCCAGCCAAGGAAGGACAGTGAACACTGAAGCTTTCTTT.